This TCR beta chain appears in the sequencing data of a study of OX40 agonist ivuxolimab in advanced cancers. The overall study: At 0.01 to 10 mg/kg, ivuxolimab was administered intravenously to patients every 2 weeks. Findings of the study overall: Nonresponders included some who also had low normalized T-cell clonal expansion.

About this clone itself: Its antigen is currently unknown.

TCRdb's table, derived via immunoSEQ multiplex PCR, lists solely in-frame clones and lacks some. The sample includes 20,000 to 30,000 clones, less than 90% of them seen just once. The CDR3 is 16 residues long. Germline V lookup: CDR1 SEHNR, CDR2 FQNEAQ (reference sequence). Trimming cost V 2 bases and J 9 bases, with 22 bases left between them. This material consisted of CD4+ or CD8+ T cells sorted from blood, taken in a trial of the OX40 agonist ivuxolimab. The chain recombines TRBV7-9 with TRBJ2-5; D assignment may be TRBD1 or TRBD2 (5 bases each). The receptor comes from an adult with an advanced solid tumor such as melanoma, head and neck, liver or kidney cancer. CDR3 DNA sequence: TGTGCCAGCAGCTTATTGGAGTCGACAGCCCCCGGGGCCCAGTACTTC. As protein: CASSLLESTAPGAQYF. The complete variable domain, with remaining parts taken from reference TRBV7-9 and TRBJ2-5, reads DTGVSQNPRHKITKRGQNVTFRCDPISEHNRLYWYRQTLGQGPEFLTYFQNEAQLEKSRLLSDRFSAERPKGSFSTLEIQRTEQGDSAMYLCASSLLESTAPGAQYFGPGTRLLVL.